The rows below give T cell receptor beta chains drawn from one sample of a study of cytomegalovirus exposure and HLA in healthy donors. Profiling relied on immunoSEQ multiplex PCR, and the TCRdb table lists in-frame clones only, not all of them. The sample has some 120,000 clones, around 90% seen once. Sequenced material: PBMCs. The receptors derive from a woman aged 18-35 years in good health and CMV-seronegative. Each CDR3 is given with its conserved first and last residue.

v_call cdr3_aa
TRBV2 CASKREKLFF
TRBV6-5 CASRRTASYEQYF
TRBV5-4 CASSLASGNTGELFF
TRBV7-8 CASSFTLPGRTTDTQYF
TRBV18 CASSPGQGALGGYTF
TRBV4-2 CASDSGSPGDTQYF
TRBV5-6 CASSLETRVYVGEEQYF
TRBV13 CASSLPSRGDEQFF
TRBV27 CASSLSQGRPDTQYF
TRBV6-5 CASMRSITEAFF
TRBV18 CASSPTGGLSTDTQYF
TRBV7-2 CASSLDRGSYYEQYF
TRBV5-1 CASSLEANTEAFF
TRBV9 CASSARTSGRDEQFF
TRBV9 CASSVVAGLGASEQYF
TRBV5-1 CASSSGTGLYLAFF
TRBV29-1 CSAQTGEGSAYGYTF
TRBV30 CAWNPGQGYEQYF
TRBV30 CAWSRQGNSNQPQHF
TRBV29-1 CSVEFVDNQETQYF
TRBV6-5 CASNWARGLSEAFF
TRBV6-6 CASSTGGVNTEAFF
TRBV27 CASSLFGAGGPTDTQYF
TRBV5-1 CASSDILRQTTNEKLFF
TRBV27 CASSLSFGLGAFF
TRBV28 CASRLRYGTGNAYEQYF
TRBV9 CASSPGGAGQPQHF
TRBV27 CASSLDGRGTGELFF
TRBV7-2 CASSLDRAGGHRQFF
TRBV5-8 CARGTGEYF
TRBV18 CASSPDSSANTGELFF
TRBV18 CASSQQGAQAYQPQHF
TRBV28 CASSLGGIDYEQYF
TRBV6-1 CASSSWTEGEQYF
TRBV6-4 CASSDFGGAYEQYF
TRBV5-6 CASSFVWDRGLEDTQYF
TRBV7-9 CASSSDINSYEQYF
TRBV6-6 CASSYSGRTYEQYF
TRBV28 CASSPTGTDQYF
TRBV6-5 CASSYGTASYEQYF
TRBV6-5 CASSHGQGGNQPQHF
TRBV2 CASSRQAGGSYEQYF
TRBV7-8 CASSLGRGSGYTF
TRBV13 CASSPRVAAYEQYF